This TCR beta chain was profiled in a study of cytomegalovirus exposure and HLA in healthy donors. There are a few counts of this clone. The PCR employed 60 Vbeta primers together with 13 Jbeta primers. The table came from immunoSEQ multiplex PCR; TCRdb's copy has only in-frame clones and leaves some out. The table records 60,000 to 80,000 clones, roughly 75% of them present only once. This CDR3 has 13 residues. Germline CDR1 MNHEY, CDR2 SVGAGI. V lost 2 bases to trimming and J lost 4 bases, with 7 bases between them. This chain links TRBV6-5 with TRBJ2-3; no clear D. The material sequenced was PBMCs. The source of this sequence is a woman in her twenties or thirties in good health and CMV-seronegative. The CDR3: CASSYLSADTQYF. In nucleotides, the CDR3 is TGTGCCAGCAGTTACCTAAGTGCAGATACGCAGTATTTT.